The 30 T cell receptor beta chains given below trace back to one sample, sequenced in a study of T cells in Graves' hyperthyroidism and ophthalmopathy. TCR beta CDR3 regions were amplified from RNA. TCR CDR3 underwent first-round RT-PCR with the HTBI primer set. TCRdb passed the multiplex PCR reads through MiXCR, listing each CDR3 protein once. This sample carries over 200,000 distinct CDR3 sequences, roughly 14% of them seen once, and the ten largest clones take about an eighth. The specimen was blood. These receptors were taken from a woman aged 40 to 49 with Graves' hyperthyroidism that later progressed to Graves' ophthalmopathy.

This clonotype was detected ten times or more. V is TRBV10-3 and J is TRBJ2-7; a weak D match, TRBD1 (6 bases). With 10 bases removed from V and 3 bases from J, the gap between germline ends came to 10 bases. This CDR3 has 11 amino acids. The germline CDR1 and CDR2 sequences are ENHRY and SYGVKD. The CDR3: CATLGGYEQYF. The CDR3 DNA sequence: TGTGCCACCCTAGGGGGCTACGAGCAGTACTTC.

J is TRBJ2-6 and V is TRBV7-3; TRBD2 matches 7 bases. Germline CDR1 reads SGHTA; CDR2 reads FQGTGA. There are 15 residues in the CDR3. V shed 8 bases and J 2 bases; nucleotides not matched to a gene: 6. CDR3 amino acids: CASGGGSPGANVLTF. In DNA, the CDR3 is TGTGCCAGCGGGGGAGGGTCCCCTGGGGCCAACGTCCTGACTTTC.

This clonotype was picked up many times. The chain joins TRBV3-1 to TRBJ2-1, with 14 bases aligning to TRBD2. V trimming: 3 bases; J trimming: 9 bases; junction bases outside the gene matches: 4. The germline V gene encodes CDR1 LGHDT and CDR2 YNNKEL (reference sequence). The CDR3 covers 15 residues. CDR3 coding DNA: TGTGCCAGCAGCCATATGACTAGCGGGAGGGGTGAGCAGTTCTTC. Translation gives CASSHMTSGRGEQFF.

The count of this clonotype is one. The V gene is TRBV11-2, the J gene TRBJ1-1; TRBD1 matches 7 bases. Trimming at V came to 5 bases and at J to 9 bases, leaving 15 bases not matched to a gene. The CDR3 contains 15 residues. Germline-derived CDR1 and CDR2 are SGHAT and FQNNGV. The chain's CDR3 is CASSKGAGGIVKAFF. CDR3 bases: TGTGCCAGCAGCAAGGGGGCCGGGGGCATAGTAAAAGCTTTCTTT.

This clonotype occurred many times. The V and J genes are TRBV10-3 and TRBJ2-5; no firm D call. V lost 4 bases and J 5 bases, leaving 11 bases between the germline ends. CDR3 length equals 13 residues. The germline V gene encodes CDR1 ENHRY and CDR2 SYGVKD. CDR3 sequence: CAISVDTSETQYF. CDR3 nucleotides: TGTGCCATCAGTGTGGATACCTCTGAGACCCAGTACTTC.

This chain links TRBV2 with TRBJ1-5, with 9 bases lining up with TRBD1. This CDR3 is 17 amino acids long. CDR1 is SNHLY and CDR2 is FYNNEI in the germline V gene. V shed 1 base, J shed 2 bases, and the junction held 6 bases outside the gene matches. This CDR3 is CASSEGGTGWGNQPQHF. As DNA, the CDR3 is TGTGCCAGCAGTGAAGGGGGGACAGGGTGGGGCAATCAGCCCCAGCATTTT. The full variable domain, rest sourced from reference TRBV2 and TRBJ1-5, is EPEVTQTPSHQVTQMGQEVILRCVPISNHLYFYWYRQILGQKVEFLVSFYNNEISEKSEIFDDQFSVERPDGSNFTLKIRSTKLEDSAMYFCASSEGGTGWGNQPQHFGDGTRLSIL.

The chain combines TRBV6-2 or TRBV6-3 with TRBJ1-2, with 9 bases that match TRBD1. The CDR3 runs to 15 residues. From germline, CDR1 is MNHEY and CDR2 SVGEGT. The ends lost 5 bases at V and 7 bases at J; junction bases unmatched: 11. DNA for the CDR3: TGTGCCAGCAGTACTCACAGGGGGCCATTACGTGGCTACACCTTC. This encodes CASSTHRGPLRGYTF.

This chain links TRBV20-1 with TRBJ2-7; 7 nucleotides line up with TRBD1. V was pared by 6 bases and J by 4 bases, with 9 bases of the junction left unmatched. CDR3 length: 13 amino acids. CDR1 DFQATT and CDR2 SNEGSKA come from the germline V gene (reference sequence). The CDR3 bases are TGCAGTGCCCTCTCTTGGGGACAGTACGAGCAGTACTTC. Its translation is CSALSWGQYEQYF.

This clonotype was observed at least ten times. V is TRBV12-3 or TRBV12-4 and J is TRBJ1-1, with TRBD1 matching over 10 bases. CDR3 length: 15 residues. The junction had 12 bases not matched to a gene; V was cut back by 8 bases and J by 6 bases. For the CDR3, the DNA is TGTGCCAGCTGTATCAGGACAGGGGGGGAGGCTGAAGCTTTCTTT. Translation gives CASCIRTGGEAEAFF.

The sample holds many counts of this clonotype. J is TRBJ2-4 and V is TRBV12-3 or TRBV12-4; TRBD2 is a possible D gene (5 bases). Trimming removed 3 bases at V and 5 bases at J, with 14 bases between. The CDR3 length is 15 residues. Here the CDR3 DNA reads TGTGCCAGCAGTTTTCCCGGGGTCACGGAAAACATTCAGTACTTC. Its protein product is CASSFPGVTENIQYF.

This clonotype occurred many times. The V and J genes are TRBV2 and TRBJ2-3; D may be TRBD1 or TRBD2 (6 bases each). V lost 8 bases and J 2 bases, leaving 17 bases between the germline ends. Germline CDR1 is SNHLY and CDR2 is FYNNEI. CDR3 length: 15 amino acids. The CDR3 sequence is CASLQGRGDTDTQYF. The CDR3 bases are TGTGCCAGCCTGCAGGGGCGGGGTGACACAGATACGCAGTATTTT.

The CDR3 region has the DNA TGCGCCAGCAGCTTGGGAGCAGCTTATCGATCCGATAGCACCTTC. Amino acids: CASSLGAAYRSDSTF. The chain employs TRBV5-1 and TRBJ1-2; D ambiguous. With 0 bases removed from V and 13 bases from J, the gap between germline ends came to 22 bases. The length of the CDR3 is 15 residues. CDR1 and CDR2 (germline): SGHRS, YFSETQ.

This clonotype was observed at least ten times. The chain employs TRBV28 and TRBJ2-5; D possibly matches TRBD1 or TRBD2 (6 bases each). CDR1 and CDR2 from the germline V gene are MDHEN and SYDVKM. Trimming cost V 4 bases and J 0 bases, with 21 bases left between them. This CDR3 spans 18 amino acids. This CDR3 is CASSSDFSAGGNQETQYF. CDR3 nucleotides: TGTGCCAGCAGTTCTGATTTCTCCGCCGGGGGCAACCAAGAGACCCAGTACTTC.

This clonotype was found many times. This chain links TRBV7-9 with TRBJ2-2, with a tentative D call TRBD2 (7 bases). The CDR3 consists of 18 residues. Germline V gene data show CDR1 as SEHNR and CDR2 as FQNEAQ (reference sequence). Trimming removed 3 bases at V and 2 bases at J, with 19 bases between. The CDR3 nucleotides read TGTGCCAGCAGCTTTCCCTCTTCGGGGGGCCGAAACACCGGGGAGCTGTTTTTT. It translates to CASSFPSSGGRNTGELFF. The full variable domain, with the rest looked up from reference TRBV7-9 and TRBJ2-2, is DTGVSQNPRHKITKRGQNVTFRCDPISEHNRLYWYRQTLGQGPEFLTYFQNEAQLEKSRLLSDRFSAERPKGSFSTLEIQRTEQGDSAMYLCASSFPSSGGRNTGELFFGEGSRLTVL.

This clonotype was observed many times. The CDR3 DNA follows: TGTGCCAGCAGCTTGGGACTAGCGGGCGGCGCAGATACGCAGTATTTT. Its translation is CASSLGLAGGADTQYF. V gene TRBV7-2 combines with J gene TRBJ2-3; TRBD2 matches at 12 bases. V trimming: 3 bases; J trimming: 4 bases; junction bases outside the gene matches: 5. This CDR3 has 16 residues. Germline CDR1 reads SGHTA; CDR2 reads FQGNSA.

The gene calls are TRBV20-1 and TRBJ2-7; D might be TRBD2 (6 bases). V was cut by 6 bases and J by 3 bases, with 15 bases left in between. Germline CDR1 reads DFQATT; CDR2 reads SNEGSKA (reference sequence). The CDR3 has 13 amino acids. The CDR3, as DNA: TGCAGTGCCCCCCGGGACTCCAACTACGAGCAGTACTTC. Protein product: CSAPRDSNYEQYF.

This clonotype was seen repeatedly, ten times or more. The chain has TRBV27 and TRBJ2-6, with D uncertain. Per the germline V gene, CDR1 is MNHEY and CDR2 is SMNVEV (reference sequence). The CDR3 spans 19 residues. The V and J ends lost 1 base and 0 bases respectively, with 16 bases between them. The CDR3 spells CASSLLGYKGSSGANVLTF. The CDR3 DNA follows: TGTGCCAGCAGTTTATTGGGGTACAAAGGATCCTCTGGGGCCAACGTCCTGACTTTC.

The sample holds many counts of this clonotype. J is TRBJ2-1 and V is TRBV12-3 or TRBV12-4; maybe TRBD1 (6 bases). Trimming took 6 bases from V and 4 from J, leaving 16 bases between them. This CDR3 is 15 amino acids long. The CDR3 here is CASSSPGAIYNEQFF. Written as DNA, the CDR3 is TGTGCCAGCAGCTCCCCAGGGGCGATATACAATGAGCAGTTCTTC.

This clonotype was picked up a small number of times. V usage is TRBV5-1 and J usage is TRBJ2-1; 12 positions agree with TRBD2. CDR1 SGHRS and CDR2 YFSETQ come from the germline V gene. V trimming: 5 bases; J trimming: 5 bases; junction bases outside the gene matches: 5. CDR3 length equals 15 residues. The CDR3 loop reads CASRGGLAGNNEQFF. In nucleotides, the CDR3 is TGCGCCAGCAGGGGGGGACTAGCGGGCAACAATGAGCAGTTCTTC.

This clonotype was counted many times. V usage is TRBV28 and J usage is TRBJ1-4; 9 bases match TRBD1. CDR1 and CDR2 from the germline V gene are MDHEN and SYDVKM. Germline trimming cut 6 bases from V and 2 bases from J; bases unmatched to any gene: 7. CDR3 size: 16 residues. The CDR3 region is CASRPTTGGTNEKLFF. The CDR3 DNA sequence: TGTGCCAGCAGACCGACTACAGGGGGCACTAATGAAAAACTGTTTTTT.

This clonotype came up many times. This rearrangement joins TRBV20-1 to TRBJ2-7, with 7 bases aligning to TRBD2. The CDR3 is made up of 15 amino acids. Germline V CDR1 and CDR2: DFQATT, SNEGSKA (reference sequence). The ends lost 0 bases at V and 3 bases at J; junction bases unmatched: 8. The CDR3 nucleotides read TGCAGTGCTAGAGATTTTGGGGACTACCTCTACGAGCAGTACTTC. Its translation: CSARDFGDYLYEQYF.

The V call is TRBV11-2, the J call TRBJ2-5; no clear D gene. Germline V CDR1 and CDR2: SGHAT, FQNNGV. V was cut by 0 bases and J by 4 bases, with 9 bases left in between. This CDR3 comprises 14 residues. The CDR3 spells CASSLDTLGETQYF. CDR3 in DNA: TGTGCCAGCAGCTTAGACACCCTGGGAGAGACCCAGTACTTC.

There are many counts of this clonotype. The CDR3 loop is CASSERDPGPYTEAFF. The CDR3 coding sequence is TGTGCCAGCAGTGAAAGGGACCCGGGACCTTACACTGAAGCTTTCTTT. This chain uses TRBV2 with TRBJ1-1; possible D gene TRBD1, 5 bases. Germline values: CDR1 SNHLY, CDR2 FYNNEI. V was clipped by 2 bases and J by 3 bases, with 16 bases between them. The CDR3 extends over 16 amino acids.

About this clonotype: This may arise from a read error, as a much more abundant clone is one base away. The CDR3 bases are TGTGCCAGCAGTAGTCTAGCAAGCTCTGGATACACCATATATTTT. Residues: CASSSLASSGYTIYF. V gene TRBV28 combines with J gene TRBJ1-3; D uncertain. The CDR3 has 15 residues. Germline assignment: CDR1 MDHEN and CDR2 SYDVKM.

This clonotype occurred a few times. V usage is TRBV5-1 and J usage is TRBJ2-3; D perhaps matches TRBD1 (5 bases). The V end lost 6 bases, the J end lost 2 bases, and 13 bases lay between the germline ends. Germline V gene data show CDR1 as SGHRS and CDR2 as YFSETQ. There are 14 residues in the CDR3. The chain's CDR3 is CASTRQGPTDTQYF. The DNA of the CDR3 is TGCGCCAGCACGCGGCAGGGCCCCACAGATACGCAGTATTTT. Supplemented by reference TRBV5-1 and TRBJ2-3, the full variable domain reads KAGVTQTPRYLIKTRGQQVTLSCSPISGHRSVSWYQQTPGQGLQFLFEYFSETQRNKGNFPGRFSGRQFSNSRSEMNVSTLELGDSALYLCASTRQGPTDTQYFGPGTRLTVL.

V usage is TRBV6-1 and J usage is TRBJ2-2; D is uncertain. Per the germline V gene, CDR1 is MNHNS and CDR2 is SASEGT. V was trimmed by 6 bases and J by 5 bases, leaving 4 bases between them. The length of the CDR3 is 11 residues. CDR3 amino acids: CASRETGELFF. The DNA for the CDR3 is TGTGCCAGCAGGGAGACCGGGGAGCTGTTTTTT.

This clonotype was counted at least ten times. V usage is TRBV20-1 and J usage is TRBJ1-2, with 12 positions matching TRBD1. Losses at the gene ends were 3 bases for V and 6 bases for J; bases not matched to a gene: 5. Germline V gene data show CDR1 as DFQATT and CDR2 as SNEGSKA (reference sequence). CDR3 size: 14 residues. The CDR3 sequence: CSASPGQGANGYTF. The DNA of the CDR3 is TGCAGTGCTAGCCCGGGACAGGGGGCAAATGGCTACACCTTC.

This clonotype was picked up many times. This chain connects TRBV28 to TRBJ2-7, with D perhaps given as TRBD1 or TRBD2 (5 bases each). V lost 8 bases and J lost 0, with 20 bases in between. This CDR3 contains 16 residues. Germline V gene sequence: CDR1 MDHEN, CDR2 SYDVKM. This chain's CDR3 is CASALIRAGSSYEQYF. Here the CDR3 DNA reads TGTGCCAGCGCCTTAATTAGGGCAGGGAGCTCCTACGAGCAGTACTTC.

At least ten counts were recorded for this clonotype. The CDR3 coding sequence is TGTGCCAGCAGTCATGCAGGGAGCGGCTACGAGCAGTACTTC. This sequence encodes CASSHAGSGYEQYF. V gene TRBV27 combines with J gene TRBJ2-7, with D possibly called TRBD1 or TRBD2 (5 bases each). The V and J ends lost 5 bases and 3 bases respectively, with 14 bases between them. CDR1 is MNHEY and CDR2 is SMNVEV in the germline V gene (reference sequence). The CDR3 is 14 amino acids.

This clonotype was picked up many times. The chain employs TRBV30 and TRBJ2-2; 13 bases align to TRBD2. With 3 bases clipped from V and 6 bases from J, the junction kept 7 bases outside the gene matches. Germline CDR1 and CDR2: GTSNPN and SVGIG (reference sequence). CDR3 size: 16 residues. As DNA, the CDR3 is TGTGCCTGGAGGAACCTGGGACTAGCGGGACCCGGGGAGCTGTTTTTT. This translates into CAWRNLGLAGPGELFF. Using reference TRBV30 and TRBJ2-2 for the parts outside the CDR3, the full variable domain is SQTIHQWPATLVQPVGSPLSLECTVEGTSNPNLYWYRQAAGRGLQLLFYSVGIGQISSEVPQNLSASRPQDRQFILSSKKLLLSDSGFYLCAWRNLGLAGPGELFFGEGSRLTVL.